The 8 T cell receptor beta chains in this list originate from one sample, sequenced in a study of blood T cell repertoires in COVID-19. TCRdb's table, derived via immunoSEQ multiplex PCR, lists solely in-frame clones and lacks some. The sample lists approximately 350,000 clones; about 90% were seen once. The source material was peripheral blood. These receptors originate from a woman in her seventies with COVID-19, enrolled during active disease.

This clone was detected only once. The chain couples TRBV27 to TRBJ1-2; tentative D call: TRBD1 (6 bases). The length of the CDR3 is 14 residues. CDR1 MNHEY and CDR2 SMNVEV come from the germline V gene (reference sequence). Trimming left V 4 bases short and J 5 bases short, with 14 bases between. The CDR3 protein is CASSSAHTGYGYTF. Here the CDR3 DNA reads TGTGCCAGCAGTTCCGCGCATACAGGGTATGGCTACACCTTC.

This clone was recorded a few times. CDR3 sequence: CAISTQGDTEAFF. The CDR3 coding sequence is TGTGCCATCAGTACCCAGGGGGACACTGAAGCTTTCTTT. V is TRBV10-3 and J is TRBJ1-1; 7 bases line up with TRBD1. Losses at the gene ends were 5 bases for V and 3 bases for J; bases not matched to a gene: 3. Germline V gene lookup returns CDR1 ENHRY and CDR2 SYGVKD. The CDR3 contains 13 residues.

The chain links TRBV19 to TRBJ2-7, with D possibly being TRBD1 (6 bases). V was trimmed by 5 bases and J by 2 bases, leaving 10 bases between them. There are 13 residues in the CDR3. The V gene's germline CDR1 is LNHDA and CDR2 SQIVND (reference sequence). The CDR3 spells CASSRQVTYEQYF. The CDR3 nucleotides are TGTGCCAGTAGTCGACAGGTAACCTACGAGCAGTACTTC.

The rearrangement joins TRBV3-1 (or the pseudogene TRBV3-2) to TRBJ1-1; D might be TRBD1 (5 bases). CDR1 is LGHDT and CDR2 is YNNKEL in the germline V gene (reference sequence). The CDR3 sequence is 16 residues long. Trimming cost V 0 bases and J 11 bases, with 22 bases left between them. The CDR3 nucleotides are TGTGCCAGCAGCCAAGAAATCGGGGGAGGGCGCGGCGGGGCTTTCTTT. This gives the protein CASSQEIGGGRGGAFF.

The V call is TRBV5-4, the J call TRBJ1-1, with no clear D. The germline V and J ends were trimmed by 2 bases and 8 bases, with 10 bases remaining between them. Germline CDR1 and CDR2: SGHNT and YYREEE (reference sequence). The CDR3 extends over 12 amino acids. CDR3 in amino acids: CASSFDAAEAFF. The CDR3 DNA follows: TGTGCCAGCAGCTTTGACGCGGCGGAAGCTTTCTTT.

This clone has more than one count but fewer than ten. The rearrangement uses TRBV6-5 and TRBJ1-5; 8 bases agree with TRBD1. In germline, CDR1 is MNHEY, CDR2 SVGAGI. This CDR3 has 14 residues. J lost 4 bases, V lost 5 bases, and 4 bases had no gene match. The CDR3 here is CASSPTGENQPQHF. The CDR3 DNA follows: TGTGCCAGCAGTCCGACAGGGGAGAATCAGCCCCAGCATTTT.

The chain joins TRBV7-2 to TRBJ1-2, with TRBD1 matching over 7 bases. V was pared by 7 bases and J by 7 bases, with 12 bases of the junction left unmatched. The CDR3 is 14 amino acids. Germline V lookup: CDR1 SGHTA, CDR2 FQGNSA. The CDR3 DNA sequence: TGTGCCAGCACTTACAGTGGGACAGACTTTGGCTACACCTTC. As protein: CASTYSGTDFGYTF.

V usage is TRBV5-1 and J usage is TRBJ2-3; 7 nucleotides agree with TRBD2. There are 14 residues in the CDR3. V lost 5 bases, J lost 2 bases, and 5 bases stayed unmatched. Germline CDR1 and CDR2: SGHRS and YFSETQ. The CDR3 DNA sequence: TGCGCCAGCAGACCGGGGGGATTCACAGATACGCAGTATTTT. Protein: CASRPGGFTDTQYF.